This T cell receptor (beta chain) stems from a study of shared clonotypes between healthy human individuals. Donors were Caucasian adults residing in Nashville, Tennessee, USA. The assay was immunoSEQ multiplex PCR, and TCRdb's table has in-frame clones only and misses some. The sample includes approximately 500,000 clones, roughly 80% seen only once; the top ten take about 11%. Deletions cut 4 bases from V and 2 bases from J, with 18 bases between. The germline CDR1 and CDR2 sequences are KGHSH and LQKENI. CDR3 length: 16 residues. The chain links TRBV18 to TRBJ2-7; D may be TRBD1 (5 bases). Input material: PBMCs. This TCR was sampled from a woman aged 40 to 55 in good health. Some clones in this sample may be carry-over from other donors' samples. The CDR3 coding sequence is TGTGCCAGCTCACACTCCGGCAGGGCGGTCGCCTACGAGCAGTACTTC. Protein sequence: CASSHSGRAVAYEQYF.